Following are 29 T cell receptor beta chains from one sample sequenced in a study of CD8 T cells in ankylosing spondylitis. TCRdb re-analysed the 5' RACE reads in MiXCR, keeping a single row per CDR3 protein. Counted here are about 150,000 distinct CDR3 sequences, about an eighth occurring once; the ten biggest clones make up roughly 4%. What was sequenced was blood, either unsorted or a sorted T cell fraction (not recorded which). These receptors originate from a female donor with ankylosing spondylitis or in good health (not recorded which).

This clonotype was observed at least ten times. The chain recombines TRBV18 with TRBJ1-1; unclear D gene. The CDR3 covers 16 residues. Germline-derived CDR1 and CDR2 are KGHSH and LQKENI. Trimming cost V 3 bases and J 1 base, with 15 bases left between them. The CDR3 reads CASSPRGPPSNTEAFF. DNA of the CDR3: TGTGCCAGCTCACCTCGGGGTCCCCCGTCGAACACTGAAGCTTTCTTT.

There are many counts of this clonotype. The chain combines TRBV7-6 with TRBJ2-2, with TRBD1 matching over 8 bases. Losses at the gene ends were 5 bases for V and 6 bases for J; bases not matched to a gene: 2. Germline assignment: CDR1 SGHVS and CDR2 FNYEAQ. The CDR3 length is 13 residues. CDR3 protein: CASSIQGAGELFF. The CDR3 coding sequence is TGTGCCAGCAGCATACAGGGGGCCGGGGAGCTGTTTTTT.

Remarks on this clonotype: This clone may be a read error of a much larger clone one base away. The chain carries TRBV6-1 and TRBJ2-4; TRBD1 agrees at 7 bases. Germline V gene sequence: CDR1 MNHNS, CDR2 SASEGT. The CDR3 is 13 residues long. This chain's CDR3 is CASRRQGRGIQHF. The DNA for the CDR3 is TGTGCCAGCAGGCGACAGGGCCGGGGCATTCAGCACTTC.

This clonotype was seen many times. The chain joins TRBV30 to TRBJ1-2; D is uncertain. Trimming removed 5 bases from V and 2 bases from J, with 9 bases in between. In germline, CDR1 is GTSNPN, CDR2 SVGIG (reference sequence). The CDR3 has 12 residues. CDR3 bases: TGTGCCTGGTCGGAGGGCAACTATGGCTACACCTTC. Its protein is CAWSEGNYGYTF. Based on the CDR3 plus reference TRBV30 and TRBJ1-2, the full variable domain is SQTIHQWPATLVQPVGSPLSLECTVEGTSNPNLYWYRQAAGRGLQLLFYSVGIGQISSEVPQNLSASRPQDRQFILSSKKLLLSDSGFYLCAWSEGNYGYTFGSGTRLTVV.

This clonotype appeared many times. This sequence joins TRBV7-8 and TRBJ1-2; 7 bases are a match to TRBD1. The ends lost 3 bases at V and 5 bases at J; junction bases unmatched: 3. The CDR3 runs 13 residues. The V gene's germline CDR1 is SGHVS and CDR2 FQNEAQ. The CDR3 DNA is TGTGCCAGCAGCTTCCCACAGGGGTATGGCTACACCTTC. This encodes CASSFPQGYGYTF.

Turning to this clonotype: The CDR3 end shows no conserved phenylalanine or tryptophan, and so a read error is likely. V usage is TRBV10-3 and J usage is TRBJ2-2; D is possibly TRBD1 or TRBD2 (5 bases each). V shed 2 bases and J shed 11 bases, with 21 bases lying between them. The CDR3 spans 16 residues. The germline V gene encodes CDR1 ENHRY and CDR2 SYGVKD. The CDR3 DNA sequence: TGTGCCATCAGTGAGCCCCAGGTGGGGGTGATCGGCGAGCTGTTTTAT. Its translation is CAISEPQVGVIGELFY.

In this sample, this clonotype turned up many times. This chain joins TRBV24-1 and TRBJ2-1; 12 positions match TRBD2. Unmatched junction bases numbered 6, after V lost 3 bases and J lost 7 bases. Germline-derived CDR1 and CDR2 are KGHDR and SFDVKD. The CDR3 extends over 16 amino acids. CDR3 region: CATSDPSGGEINEQFF. The CDR3 nucleotides read TGTGCCACCAGTGATCCTAGCGGGGGGGAGATAAATGAGCAGTTCTTC.

This clonotype was seen more than once but under ten times. The chain's CDR3 is CASTTGGSSYNSPLHF. CDR3 in DNA: TGCGCCAGCACCACCGGGGGGTCGTCCTATAATTCACCCCTCCACTTT. The V call is TRBV5-1, the J call TRBJ1-6, with a tentative D call TRBD1 (5 bases). Trimming left V 6 bases short and J 1 base short, with 14 bases between. Germline V gene sequence: CDR1 SGHRS, CDR2 YFSETQ. The CDR3 is 16 residues long.

This clonotype was detected ten times or more. An end of the junction differs from the germline gene, which may be a read error. The genes are TRBV29-1 and TRBJ2-1, with 9 bases identical to TRBD2. Germline V gives CDR1 SQVTM, CDR2 ANQGSEA. This CDR3 is built from 13 residues. The CDR3 DNA sequence: TGCAGCGTAGAAGCGGGAGGAGCCAATGAGCAGTTCTTC. This sequence encodes CSVEAGGANEQFF.

This clonotype was detected ten times or more. The chain uses TRBV5-1 and TRBJ1-2; D call uncertain. Germline CDR1 is SGHRS and CDR2 is YFSETQ. V lost 5 bases and J 2 bases, leaving 19 bases between the germline ends. The CDR3 covers 16 residues. CDR3 bases: TGCGCCAGCAGTTGGATGCAAGGGTATTCGAACTATGGCTACACCTTC. Translated, it gives CASSWMQGYSNYGYTF. Full variable domain (outside the CDR3, taken from reference TRBV5-1 and TRBJ1-2): KAGVTQTPRYLIKTRGQQVTLSCSPISGHRSVSWYQQTPGQGLQFLFEYFSETQRNKGNFPGRFSGRQFSNSRSEMNVSTLELGDSALYLCASSWMQGYSNYGYTFGSGTRLTVV.

This clonotype was detected ten times or more. The chain employs TRBV20-1 and TRBJ2-2; 15 positions agree with TRBD2. Per germline, CDR1 DFQATT and CDR2 SNEGSKA (reference sequence). The V gene end was trimmed by 1 base and the J gene end by 7 bases; junction bases not matched to a gene: 13. The CDR3 length is 19 residues. CDR3 amino acids: CSARVGLGLAGGPGGELFF. CDR3 DNA sequence: TGCAGTGCTAGAGTTGGGCTTGGACTAGCGGGAGGGCCAGGCGGGGAGCTGTTTTTT.

This clonotype appeared many times. The genes are TRBV20-1 and TRBJ2-4; a possible D gene is TRBD1 (6 bases). Germline values: CDR1 DFQATT, CDR2 SNEGSKA (reference sequence). With 7 bases removed from V and 3 bases from J, the gap between germline ends came to 13 bases. The CDR3 loop spans 13 amino acids. The CDR3 region has the DNA TGCAGTGGACGAGGGGGTGACAAAAACATTCAGTACTTC. Translation gives CSGRGGDKNIQYF.

This clonotype was counted ten times or more. This chain connects TRBV18 to TRBJ1-2; possible D gene TRBD1, 5 bases. Trimming took 3 bases from V and 5 from J, leaving 10 bases between them. CDR1 and CDR2 from the germline V gene are KGHSH and LQKENI. This CDR3 comprises 13 residues. CDR3 DNA: TGTGCCAGCTCACCCGACAGACTGTATGGCTACACCTTC. It is translated as CASSPDRLYGYTF.

A remark on this clonotype: A much larger clone differs from this one at a single base, so this may be a read error. The chain joins TRBV10-3 to TRBJ2-5; no clear D gene. The CDR3 contains 14 residues. Germline values: CDR1 ENHRY, CDR2 SYGVKD. The germline V and J ends were trimmed by 0 bases and 4 bases, with 9 bases remaining between them. The CDR3 is CAISESDRSETQYF. The CDR3 region has the DNA TGTGCCATCAGTGAGTCGGATAGGTCAGAGACCCAGTACTTC.

This clonotype was counted at least ten times. V and J are TRBV2 and TRBJ2-1; D perhaps matches TRBD2 (5 bases). Germline CDR1 and CDR2: SNHLY and FYNNEI. V was shortened by 1 base and J by 8 bases, with 12 bases between the two germline ends. This CDR3 spans 14 amino acids. CDR3: CASSEEVTIHEQFF. CDR3 in DNA: TGTGCCAGCAGTGAAGAAGTGACTATCCATGAGCAGTTCTTC.

The chain joins TRBV7-3 to TRBJ2-3; D ambiguous. The germline V and J ends were trimmed by 1 base and 3 bases, with 8 bases remaining between them. Germline V CDR1 and CDR2: SGHTA, FQGTGA. This CDR3 has 14 residues. In DNA, the CDR3 is TGTGCCAGCAGCTTAATGGTTGGGACAGATACGCAGTATTTT. Translated, it gives CASSLMVGTDTQYF.

This clonotype was detected many times. This sequence joins TRBV5-1 and TRBJ2-7; D may be TRBD2 (5 bases). This CDR3 is built from 12 residues. Germline V gene data show CDR1 as SGHRS and CDR2 as YFSETQ. V lost 5 bases and J 6 bases, leaving 12 bases between the germline ends. CDR3 nucleotide sequence: TGCGCCAGCAGAATAGACTACGGCGAGCAGTACTTC. Its translation is CASRIDYGEQYF. The whole variable domain, remainder taken from reference TRBV5-1 and TRBJ2-7, is KAGVTQTPRYLIKTRGQQVTLSCSPISGHRSVSWYQQTPGQGLQFLFEYFSETQRNKGNFPGRFSGRQFSNSRSEMNVSTLELGDSALYLCASRIDYGEQYFGPGTRLTVT.

This clonotype occurred a few times. One base away lies a much larger clone, so this may be a sequencing read error. The chain joins TRBV3-1 to TRBJ2-6; 9 bases are shared with TRBD1. CDR1 is LGHDT and CDR2 is YNNKEL in the germline V gene (reference sequence). This CDR3 spans 18 amino acids. The CDR3 DNA follows: TGTGCCACCAGCCACCAGGACAGGGGAGTCTCTGGGGCCAACGTCCTGACTTTC. It translates to CATSHQDRGVSGANVLTF. The full variable domain, in which reference TRBV3-1 and TRBJ2-6 provide the parts outside the CDR3, is DTAVSQTPKYLVTQMGNDKSIKCEQNLGHDTMYWYKQDSKKFLKIMFSYNNKELIINETVPNRFSPKSPDKAHLNLHINSLELGDSAVYFCATSHQDRGVSGANVLTFGAGSRLTVL.

This clonotype was recorded many times. The chain carries TRBV5-5 and TRBJ1-6; D is ambiguous. CDR1 is SGHKS, CDR2 YYEKEE, per germline (reference sequence). CDR3 length: 15 residues. V was pared by 0 bases and J by 11 bases, with 15 bases between. DNA of the CDR3: TGTGCCAGCAGCTTGGTACTGGTCCCGGGTCCACCCCTCCACTTT. Protein: CASSLVLVPGPPLHF.

This clonotype was seen repeatedly, ten times or more. The chain has TRBV7-9 and TRBJ2-3; 11 bases agree with TRBD2. CDR1 is SEHNR, CDR2 FQNEAQ, per germline (reference sequence). This CDR3 region has 16 residues. V lost 4 bases, J lost 2 bases, and 5 bases stayed unmatched. CDR3 in amino acids: CASSYGTSGHTDTQYF. The CDR3 bases are TGTGCCAGCAGCTACGGGACTAGCGGACACACAGATACGCAGTATTTT.

This clonotype was observed many times. The gene calls are TRBV5-1 and TRBJ2-5; TRBD2 aligns across 12 bases. V trimming: 4 bases; J trimming: 3 bases; junction bases outside the gene matches: 7. Germline-derived CDR1 and CDR2 are SGHRS and YFSETQ. CDR3 length: 16 residues. CDR3 sequence reads: CASSPTSGGTEETQYF. CDR3 DNA: TGCGCCAGCAGCCCTACTAGCGGGGGGACCGAAGAGACCCAGTACTTC.

Ten or more counts support this clonotype. J is TRBJ2-1 and V is TRBV5-1; 8 bases agree with TRBD2. Germline loops: CDR1 SGHRS, CDR2 YFSETQ. Trimming took 0 bases from V and 4 from J; bases not matched to a gene: 9. The CDR3 extends over 17 amino acids. Here the CDR3 reads CASSLDLGLAKYNEQFF. DNA of the CDR3: TGCGCCAGCAGCTTGGATTTAGGACTAGCCAAATACAATGAGCAGTTCTTC.

This clonotype showed up many times. The genes are TRBV20-1 and TRBJ2-1, with D maybe TRBD2 (5 bases). This CDR3 has 13 residues. Germline loops: CDR1 DFQATT, CDR2 SNEGSKA (reference sequence). V lost 2 bases and J lost 8, with 13 bases in between. The CDR3 sequence: CSARQLGPDEQFF. The CDR3 DNA reads TGCAGTGCTAGACAACTAGGCCCCGATGAGCAGTTCTTC.

At least ten counts were recorded for this clonotype. This chain connects TRBV12-3 or TRBV12-4 to TRBJ1-4, with TRBD1 matching 7 bases. V was clipped by 6 bases and J by 1 base; unmatched bases: 5. The CDR3 covers 15 residues. The CDR3 spells CASSRQGGTNEKLFF. DNA of the CDR3: TGTGCCAGCAGCCGGCAGGGGGGAACTAATGAAAAACTGTTTTTT.

This clonotype has a count of ten or more. The chain carries TRBV5-1 and TRBJ2-1, with no clear D. The V gene lost 2 bases and the J gene lost 0 bases, with 9 bases spanning the gap. The CDR3 sequence is 15 residues long. Germline CDR1 SGHRS, CDR2 YFSETQ. CDR3 loop: CASSLTASSYNEQFF. The CDR3 DNA follows: TGCGCCAGCAGCTTAACTGCAAGCTCCTACAATGAGCAGTTCTTC.

This clonotype showed up many times. The rearrangement links TRBV20-1 to TRBJ1-5, with D perhaps TRBD1 (5 bases). V was trimmed by 4 bases and J by 3 bases, leaving 10 bases between them. This CDR3 contains 13 residues. In germline, CDR1 is DFQATT, CDR2 SNEGSKA (reference sequence). The CDR3 here is CSANRDPNQPQHF. DNA for the CDR3: TGCAGTGCTAACCGGGACCCCAATCAGCCCCAGCATTTT.

The table lists this clonotype with many counts. The rearrangement links TRBV5-5 to TRBJ2-1; a possible D gene is TRBD2 (6 bases). Germline V lookup: CDR1 SGHKS, CDR2 YYEKEE (reference sequence). The CDR3 loop spans 16 amino acids. Trimming took off 1 base at V and 4 bases at J, with 15 bases between the two ends. In DNA, the CDR3 is TGTGCCAGCAGCTTGCGGGTCGGGGGAAATTACAATGAGCAGTTCTTC. Translating gives CASSLRVGGNYNEQFF.

The chain has TRBV7-6 and TRBJ2-5, with 9 bases fitting TRBD2. Germline CDR1 is SGHVS and CDR2 is FNYEAQ. The CDR3 sequence is 15 residues long. J was trimmed by 4 bases and V by 5 bases; bases with no gene match: 8. The CDR3 nucleotides are TGTGCCAGCAGCGGGGCGGGGGGGCCTAGAGAGACCCAGTACTTC. It yields the protein CASSGAGGPRETQYF. Variable domain in full (rest from reference TRBV7-6 and TRBJ2-5): GAGVSQSPRYKVTKRGQDVALRCDPISGHVSLYWYRQALGQGPEFLTYFNYEAQQDKSGLPNDRFSAERPEGSISTLTIQRTEQRDSAMYRCASSGAGGPRETQYFGPGTRLLVL.

This clonotype appeared many times. V and J are TRBV11-2 and TRBJ2-7; D is uncertain. The ends were cut back, 5 bases at V and 2 bases at J, with 16 bases in the middle. This CDR3 region has 15 residues. Germline CDR1 and CDR2: SGHAT and FQNNGV. The CDR3 DNA is TGTGCCAGCAGCCCATCGACACCTGGTCCCTACGAGCAGTACTTC. Protein: CASSPSTPGPYEQYF.